The 10 T cell receptor beta chains presented below share a single source sample, sequenced in a study of T cell repertoires in cytomegalovirus infection. These receptors lack a known antigen. TCRdb recomputed calls from the reads with MiXCR, one row per CDR3 protein. Among around 39,000 distinct CDR3 sequences, just over 50% were seen once, and the ten largest hold approximately 90%. Material: CD8+ T cells from cultured PBMCs, obtained from culture after CMV antigen stimulation. The receptors were sampled from a human donor in good health (CMV status not recorded). Some clones in this sample may be carry-over from other donors' samples.

The chain combines TRBV6-5 with TRBJ1-4; weak D call: TRBD1 (5 bases). CDR1 and CDR2 (germline): MNHEY, SVGAGI. The CDR3 has 13 residues. The germline V and J ends were trimmed by 2 bases and 11 bases, with 12 bases remaining between them. This CDR3 reads CASSYRGAGKLFF. CDR3 DNA sequence: TGTGCCAGCAGTTACAGGGGAGCAGGGAAACTGTTTTTT.

The V call is TRBV6-4, the J call TRBJ2-3, with 10 bases aligning to TRBD2. Unmatched junction bases numbered 6, after V lost 7 bases and J lost 2 bases. CDR1 is MRHNA, CDR2 SNTAGT, per germline. The CDR3 sequence is 15 residues long. The chain's CDR3 is CASTRTSGDTDTQYF. CDR3 sequence (DNA): TGTGCCAGCACTCGGACTAGCGGTGACACAGATACGCAGTATTTT.

This rearrangement joins TRBV20-1 to TRBJ1-1; D possibly corresponds to TRBD1 (5 bases). The CDR3 contains 15 residues. Germline CDR1 and CDR2: DFQATT and SNEGSKA (reference sequence). The V and J ends lost 2 bases and 5 bases respectively, with 18 bases between them. CDR3 protein: CSARPFGARGTEAFF. The CDR3 nucleotides are TGCAGTGCTAGACCCTTCGGGGCGCGAGGGACTGAAGCTTTCTTT.

The chain has TRBV27 and TRBJ2-1; a possible D gene is TRBD1 (6 bases). Trimming cost V 4 bases and J 2 bases, with 18 bases left between them. This CDR3 is 17 amino acids long. Germline V gives CDR1 MNHEY, CDR2 SMNVEV (reference sequence). CDR3 protein: CASSSMTGKFPYNEQFF. The DNA of the CDR3 is TGTGCCAGCAGTTCGATGACAGGCAAATTTCCCTACAATGAGCAGTTCTTC.

This clonotype has a handful of counts. The J gene is TRBJ2-7, the V gene TRBV7-9; 9 nucleotides match TRBD1. Unmatched junction bases numbered 12, after V lost 4 bases and J lost 5 bases. CDR1 and CDR2 from the germline V gene are SEHNR and FQNEAQ (reference sequence). The CDR3 totals 16 residues. The CDR3, as DNA: TGTGCCAGCAGCTCAGAAACGGGACAGGGTGTCCACGAGCAGTACTTC. Translation: CASSSETGQGVHEQYF.

V is TRBV6-5 and J is TRBJ2-5; TRBD1 might be the D (6 bases). The CDR3 length is 13 residues. Per germline, CDR1 MNHEY and CDR2 SVGAGI. Trimming removed 8 bases from V and 5 bases from J, with 15 bases in between. The chain's CDR3 is CASRLGAMETQYF. CDR3 DNA sequence: TGTGCCAGCCGTTTGGGGGCTATGGAGACCCAGTACTTC.

This clonotype was seen a handful of times. The rearrangement uses TRBV7-9 and TRBJ2-7; 15 bases fit TRBD2. CDR3 length equals 17 residues. Germline CDR1 and CDR2: SEHNR and FQNEAQ (reference sequence). Trimming took 5 bases from V and 4 from J; bases not matched to a gene: 9. CDR3 nucleotides: TGTGCCAGCAGCCCTCGGACTAGCGGGAGGGCCATGTACGAGCAGTACTTC. It encodes CASSPRTSGRAMYEQYF.

The chain has TRBV5-5 and TRBJ1-2; tentative D call: TRBD1 (5 bases). V dropped 4 bases and J dropped 3 bases, with 19 bases sitting between them. In germline, CDR1 is SGHKS, CDR2 YYEKEE (reference sequence). The CDR3 is 16 amino acids. The CDR3 region has the DNA TGTGCCAGCAGCCCAATCCTCGGGGCTAGTGACTATGGCTACACCTTC. As protein: CASSPILGASDYGYTF. Full variable domain (remainder filled in from reference TRBV5-5 and TRBJ1-2): DAGVTQSPTHLIKTRGQQVTLRCSPISGHKSVSWYQQVLGQGPQFIFQYYEKEERGRGNFPDRFSARQFPNYSSELNVNALLLGDSALYLCASSPILGASDYGYTFGSGTRLTVV.

The rearrangement links TRBV7-8 to TRBJ1-1; TRBD1 matches at 7 bases. Trimming took 1 base from V and 6 from J; bases not matched to a gene: 5. This CDR3 is built from 14 residues. The germline CDR1 and CDR2 sequences are SGHVS and FQNEAQ. The CDR3, as DNA: TGTGCCAGCAGCTTAGGGGGTGGGACAGCTGAAGCTTTCTTT. Encoded protein: CASSLGGGTAEAFF.

The chain has TRBV19 and TRBJ2-1, with 13 positions matching TRBD2. Germline V gene sequence: CDR1 LNHDA, CDR2 SQIVND (reference sequence). The CDR3 covers 16 residues. Unmatched junction bases numbered 4, after V lost 3 bases and J lost 5 bases. The CDR3, as DNA: TGTGCCAGTAGTATCTTAACTAGCGGGAGGGACAATGAGCAGTTCTTC. This gives the protein CASSILTSGRDNEQFF.